Reported below is one T cell receptor (beta chain). Which antigen it targets is not known. No qualities accompany the bases; no much larger clone lies one base away. This specimen comes from a study of blood T cell repertoires in COVID-19 (dated by TCRdb to 2019 to 2021). Looking at the study overall: Samples from collaborators originated in the United States, Italy and Spain and spanned both the acute and convalescent phases of COVID-19. The material from the prospective study consisted of cDNA or gDNA derived from T cells, B-cell-depleted T cells, or PBMCs. The sample metadata nearly always contained a de-identified subject ID, COVID-19 status, age in years and sex. The samples were drawn from two sources: the first 160 participants of the ongoing ImmuneRACE study, and 950 to 1,500 subjects contributed by 6 global collaborators. A freely available public database, intended as a resource for researchers studying the immune response to SARS-CoV-2, is where the repertoires were released. The dataset comprised deeply sampled blood TCRbeta repertoires from subjects exposed to, actively infected with, or recovered from COVID-19. Where available, HLA class I and class II types were obtained from metadata supplied by the sample provider rather than from assay-based typing. Broader findings and caveats from the paper: Clinical and demographic metadata were provided uncurated, with the amount varying by source and participant.

The collaborating institutions used their own protocols to collect whole blood in K2EDTA tubes. Collaborator samples were shipped for TCRbeta analysis as frozen whole blood, isolated PBMCs, or DNA extracted from either sample type. TCRbeta CDR3 regions were amplified from genomic DNA by means of the immunoSEQ Assay, a bias-controlled multiplex PCR. Under the source paper's analysis protocol: The number of nucleated cells in each sample was estimated from the amplification of reference gene primers within the assay. To quantify the absolute abundance of each unique TCRbeta CDR3 rearrangement, sequence reads were collapsed and filtered. Productive Simpson clonality was computed per sample as the square root of Simpson's diversity index over productive rearrangements. Held by TCRdb, this immuneACCESS table contains in-frame sequences only and omits some clones. Under half of the omission traces to an unresolved V gene where checked; the cause of the rest is unknown. That table is the source of V, J and clone size, and D and trimming were worked out from the DNA. The table for this sample lists some 150,000 clones; around 81% of them were counted only once. The ten top clones hold over 7.5% of the sample.

V was cut back by 0 bases and J by 4 bases, leaving a gap of 11 bases between them. The CDR3 starts with the cysteine, ends with the phenylalanine, and has 15 residues. The read is trimmed to its CDR3 DNA, 45 bases read in frame from base 1. As encoded in the germline V gene, CDR1 is SGDLS while CDR2 is YYNGEE. Sequences were obtained from peripheral blood. Recombination linked TRBV9 to TRBJ2-1; a confident D gene designation cannot be given. The TCR originated in a woman aged 55-70 years with active or convalescent COVID-19. CDR3 loop: CASSVGFPRYNEQFF. The nucleotides read TGTGCCAGCAGCGTAGGATTCCCGAGGTACAATGAGCAGTTCTTC.